These 5 T cell receptor beta chains originate from one sample sequenced in a study of blood T cell repertoires in COVID-19. Only in-frame clones appear in the TCRdb table, and some are missing; sequencing was by immunoSEQ multiplex PCR. Of about 190,000 clones listed, 75% to 90% are singletons. Specimen: peripheral blood. The receptors here all came from a woman aged 40-49 years with acute or convalescent COVID-19.

This clone appeared once. The chain has TRBV5-6 and TRBJ1-1, with 9 bases matching TRBD1. The CDR3 loop spans 17 amino acids. V lost 3 bases to trimming and J lost 4 bases; unmatched junction nucleotides: 13. The V gene's germline CDR1 is SGHDT and CDR2 YYEEEE. CDR3 sequence reads: CASSSLSRTGVVTEAFF. In DNA, the CDR3 is TGTGCCAGCAGCTCCCTCTCTCGGACAGGGGTGGTCACTGAAGCTTTCTTT. Full variable domain (missing parts from reference TRBV5-6 and TRBJ1-1): DAGVTQSPTHLIKTRGQQVTLRCSPKSGHDTVSWYQQALGQGPQFIFQYYEEEERQRGNFPDRFSGHQFPNYSSELNVNALLLGDSALYLCASSSLSRTGVVTEAFFGQGTRLTVV.

The chain is built from TRBV6-2 or TRBV6-3 and TRBJ2-5; 7 nucleotides match TRBD2. Germline V gene data show CDR1 as MNHEY and CDR2 as SVGEGT. The ends lost 4 bases at V and 5 bases at J; junction bases unmatched: 7. The CDR3 is 14 residues long. The chain's CDR3 is CASSSSGNGETQYF. In DNA form, the CDR3 reads TGTGCCAGCAGTTCCAGCGGGAACGGTGAGACCCAGTACTTC.

The CDR3 sequence: CASSLFAGHNEQFF. The CDR3 bases are TGTGCCAGCAGCTTATTCGCAGGGCACAATGAGCAGTTCTTC. The rearrangement links TRBV7-9 to TRBJ2-1; D is perhaps TRBD1 (5 bases). This CDR3 contains 14 residues. V lost 2 bases to trimming and J lost 5 bases, with 10 bases between them. CDR1 is SEHNR, CDR2 FQNEAQ, per germline (reference sequence).

J is TRBJ1-5 and V is TRBV19; TRBD1 is a possible D gene (5 bases). V was trimmed by 9 bases and J by 1 base, leaving 16 bases between them. Germline V CDR1 and CDR2: LNHDA, SQIVND (reference sequence). The CDR3 is 15 amino acids. Here the CDR3 reads CASRPRRASNQPQHF. The CDR3 DNA follows: TGTGCCAGCAGGCCCCGCAGGGCCAGCAATCAGCCCCAGCATTTT.

This sequence joins TRBV18 and TRBJ2-1, with TRBD2 matching 9 bases. J gave up 4 bases and V 3 bases, and 4 bases lay outside the gene matches. Germline values: CDR1 KGHSH, CDR2 LQKENI. The length of the CDR3 is 15 residues. The CDR3 coding sequence is TGTGCCAGCTCACCCGTGGCGGGGGGGTACAATGAGCAGTTCTTC. Protein: CASSPVAGGYNEQFF.